This passage covers 18 T cell receptor beta chains from one sample sequenced in a study of breast tumors, draining lymph nodes, adjacent tissues. TCRdb independently ran MiXCR on the multiplex PCR reads; one entry per CDR3 protein. This sample carries 150,000 to 200,000 distinct CDR3 sequences, roughly a third of them seen once, and the ten largest clones take around 4%. Samples came from axillary lymph nodes draining the breast cancer. Sequences were obtained from axillary lymph node tissue. The receptors were sampled from a female donor with breast cancer. Some clones in this sample may be carry-over from other donors' samples.

Points on this clonotype: It may be a read error: a sequence one base away is much more abundant. This chain connects TRBV5-6 to TRBJ2-3, with a weak D call TRBD1 (7 bases). CDR1 is SGHDT and CDR2 is YYEEEE in the germline V gene. The ends were cut back, 4 bases at V and 2 bases at J, with 14 bases in the middle. The CDR3 is 15 residues long. This chain's CDR3 is CASSRGRGATDTQYF. CDR3 DNA sequence: TGTGCCAGCAGCCGGGGCAGGGGGGCCACAGATACGCAGTATTTT.

In its sample, this clonotype was seen many times. The rearrangement joins TRBV4-3 to TRBJ1-2, with D uncertain. The CDR3 runs 15 residues. Trimming shortened V by 1 base and J by 1 base, and 10 bases separated the two germline ends. Germline CDR1 is LGHNA and CDR2 is YSLEER. CDR3 sequence (DNA): TGCGCCAGCAGCCAAGGGCAGGCCTATAACTATGGCTACACCTTC. This encodes CASSQGQAYNYGYTF.

The V gene is TRBV7-3, the J gene TRBJ2-2; D call uncertain. Germline V lookup: CDR1 SGHTA, CDR2 FQGTGA. V shed 5 bases and J shed 5 bases, with 9 bases lying between them. The CDR3 is made up of 13 amino acids. The CDR3 DNA reads as TGTGCCAGCAGCCGCGGCAGAACCGGGGAGCTGTTTTTT. This translates into CASSRGRTGELFF. The whole variable domain, filled in from reference TRBV7-3 and TRBJ2-2, reads GAGVSQTPSNKVTEKGKYVELRCDPISGHTALYWYRQSLGQGPEFLIYFQGTGAADDSGLPNDRFFAVRPEGSVSTLKIQRTERGDSAVYLCASSRGRTGELFFGEGSRLTVL.

In the case of this clonotype: At one boundary the junction diverges from the germline segment, which might be a read error. The chain joins TRBV7-9 to TRBJ1-6, with D possibly matching TRBD1 (6 bases). The germline CDR1 and CDR2 sequences are SEHNR and FQNEAQ (reference sequence). The CDR3 covers 15 residues. Written as DNA, the CDR3 is TGCGCCAGCAGCCAAAAAGTGGACAGTAATTCACCCCTCCACTTT. This translates into CASSQKVDSNSPLHF.

V gene TRBV5-1 combines with J gene TRBJ2-7; no firm D call. Per the germline V gene, CDR1 is SGHRS and CDR2 is YFSETQ. Trimming shortened V by 7 bases and J by 1 base, and 15 bases separated the two germline ends. This CDR3 region has 14 residues. For the CDR3, the DNA is TGCGCCAGCCAATCCGGGTCATATTCCTACGAGCAGTACTTC. The encoded protein is CASQSGSYSYEQYF. Looking up the rest from reference TRBV5-1 and TRBJ2-7 gives the full variable domain: KAGVTQTPRYLIKTRGQQVTLSCSPISGHRSVSWYQQTPGQGLQFLFEYFSETQRNKGNFPGRFSGRQFSNSRSEMNVSTLELGDSALYLCASQSGSYSYEQYFGPGTRLTVT.

The sample holds one count of this clonotype. V usage is TRBV2 and J usage is TRBJ1-5; no definite D call. V lost 6 bases, J lost 14 bases, and 23 bases lay in between. Germline V gene sequence: CDR1 SNHLY, CDR2 FYNNEI. CDR3 length equals 14 residues. CDR3 amino acids: CASSGLTSLAYEHF. The CDR3 DNA reads as TGTGCCAGCAGCGGGCTGACTAGCTTGGCCTACGAGCATTTT.

This clonotype has ten or more counts. This sequence joins TRBV2 and TRBJ2-7; 7 bases fit TRBD2. V shed 11 bases, J shed 5 bases, and the junction held 12 bases outside the gene matches. Germline V gene sequence: CDR1 SNHLY, CDR2 FYNNEI. The CDR3 runs 13 residues. CDR3 nucleotide sequence: TGTGCCGGGAGGGGCGGGAGTCAGAACGAGCAGTACTTC. It is translated as CAGRGGSQNEQYF.

As concerns this clonotype: It is likely a read error, because the conserved phenylalanine at the end of the CDR3 is missing. The J gene is TRBJ1-2, the V gene TRBV9; possibly TRBD1 for D (5 bases). Trimming stripped 0 bases from V and 8 bases from J, with 11 bases between. Germline lookup yields CDR1 SGDLS and CDR2 YYNGEE. The CDR3 runs to 13 residues. DNA for the CDR3: TGTGCCAGCAGCGTAGGGGGGTCGGAGGGCTACACCTCC. Encoded protein: CASSVGGSEGYTS.

This chain connects TRBV7-2 to TRBJ1-1, with no clear D. This CDR3 is 13 amino acids long. Germline V gene sequence: CDR1 SGHTA, CDR2 FQGNSA. The V end was cut by 1 base, the J end by 3 bases, with 6 bases between. CDR3 loop: CASSLGVDTEAFF. CDR3 nucleotides: TGTGCCAGCAGCTTAGGGGTGGACACTGAAGCTTTCTTT.

J is TRBJ2-2 and V is TRBV7-3; maybe TRBD1 (6 bases). Germline V gives CDR1 SGHTA, CDR2 FQGTGA. V was trimmed by 8 bases and J by 1 base, leaving 8 bases between them. The CDR3 covers 13 residues. For the CDR3, the DNA is TGTGCCAGCGGGGGCGGGAACACCGGGGAGCTGTTTTTT. Translating gives CASGGGNTGELFF.

This clonotype appeared once. This chain connects TRBV7-9 to TRBJ1-6; a possible D gene is TRBD1 (6 bases). V lost 5 bases to trimming and J lost 13 bases, with 24 bases between them. This CDR3 has 16 amino acids. In germline, CDR1 is SEHNR, CDR2 FQNEAQ (reference sequence). In nucleotides, the CDR3 is TGTGCCAGCAGCAGAGACAGGAGCTCCTATAATTACCCCCTCCACTTT. Protein: CASSRDRSSYNYPLHF.

This clonotype was recorded at least ten times. The chain is built from TRBV11-2 and TRBJ2-2; TRBD1 aligns across 7 bases. Trimming removed 1 base from V and 8 bases from J; junction bases left unmatched: 1. Germline V gene lookup returns CDR1 SGHAT and CDR2 FQNNGV. The CDR3 loop spans 13 amino acids. Here the CDR3 reads CASSLVRGGELFF. CDR3 nucleotide sequence: TGTGCCAGCAGCTTAGTCAGGGGGGGGGAGCTGTTTTTT.

The sample holds many counts of this clonotype. The chain employs TRBV2 and TRBJ2-7; D is perhaps TRBD1 or TRBD2 (5 bases each). Trimming cost V 9 bases and J 3 bases, with 21 bases left between them. The CDR3 extends over 15 amino acids. Per germline, CDR1 SNHLY and CDR2 FYNNEI. The CDR3 DNA reads TGTGCCAGACGGGTCTTCTCCTTGGGACGCTACGAGCAGTACTTC. Its translation is CARRVFSLGRYEQYF.

The V call is TRBV12-3 or TRBV12-4, the J call TRBJ2-7, with a weak D call TRBD2 (6 bases). V lost 9 bases and J 7 bases, leaving 16 bases between the germline ends. This CDR3 contains 12 residues. Written as DNA, the CDR3 is TGTGCCAGTAGTGATTGGGGGGAGGAGCAGTACTTC. It translates to CASSDWGEEQYF.

This clonotype came up many times. This chain uses TRBV10-3 with TRBJ2-2, with D perhaps TRBD1 (6 bases). The CDR3 has 15 residues. V lost 0 bases, J lost 6 bases, and 11 bases lay in between. Germline V gives CDR1 ENHRY, CDR2 SYGVKD. The CDR3 region has the DNA TGTGCCATCAGTGAGTCGAACAGGGCGGCCGGGGAGCTGTTTTTT. Protein product: CAISESNRAAGELFF.

This clonotype was counted at least ten times. The genes are TRBV11-2 and TRBJ2-1, with a weak D call TRBD1 (6 bases). This CDR3 has 13 amino acids. Germline V gene sequence: CDR1 SGHAT, CDR2 FQNNGV. V lost 5 bases and J 7 bases, leaving 12 bases between the germline ends. DNA of the CDR3: TGTGCCAGCAGCCAGGTAGGGGGTAATGAGCAGTTCTTC. This encodes CASSQVGGNEQFF. The full variable domain, in which reference TRBV11-2 and TRBJ2-1 provide the parts outside the CDR3, is EAGVAQSPRYKIIEKRQSVAFWCNPISGHATLYWYQQILGQGPKLLIQFQNNGVVDDSQLPKDRFSAERLKGVDSTLKIQPAKLEDSAVYLCASSQVGGNEQFFGPGTRLTVL.

The sample holds many counts of this clonotype. The gene calls are TRBV6-4 and TRBJ1-2; tentatively, D is TRBD1 (5 bases). The ends were cut back, 5 bases at V and 5 bases at J, with 15 bases in the middle. CDR3 length equals 14 residues. Germline V gives CDR1 MRHNA, CDR2 SNTAGT. The chain's CDR3 is CASSPQGSTYGYTF. CDR3 DNA: TGTGCCAGCAGTCCTCAGGGCTCCACGTATGGCTACACCTTC.

This clonotype has at least ten counts. The chain recombines TRBV5-8 with TRBJ1-5, with D perhaps TRBD1 (5 bases). Germline V gene sequence: CDR1 SGHTS, CDR2 YDEGEE. The CDR3 extends over 14 amino acids. V shed 4 bases and J shed 3 bases, with 11 bases lying between them. The CDR3 region has the DNA TGTGCCAGCAGCCTCAGGGATAACAATCAGCCCCAGCATTTT. Translated: CASSLRDNNQPQHF.